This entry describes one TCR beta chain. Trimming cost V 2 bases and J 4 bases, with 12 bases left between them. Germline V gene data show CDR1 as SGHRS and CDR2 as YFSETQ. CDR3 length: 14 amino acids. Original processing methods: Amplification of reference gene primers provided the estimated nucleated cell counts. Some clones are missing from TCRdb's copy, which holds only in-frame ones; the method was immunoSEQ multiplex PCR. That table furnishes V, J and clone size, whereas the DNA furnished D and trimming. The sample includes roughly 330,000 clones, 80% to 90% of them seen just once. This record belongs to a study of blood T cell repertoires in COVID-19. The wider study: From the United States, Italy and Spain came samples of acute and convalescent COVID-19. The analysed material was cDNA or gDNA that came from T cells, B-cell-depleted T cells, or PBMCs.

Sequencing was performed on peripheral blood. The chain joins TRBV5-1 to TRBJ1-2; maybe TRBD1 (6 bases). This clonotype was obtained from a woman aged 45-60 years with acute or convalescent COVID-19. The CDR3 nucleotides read TGCGCCAGCAGCTTTGACAAGGGGGTCTATGGCTACACCTTC. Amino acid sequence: CASSFDKGVYGYTF.